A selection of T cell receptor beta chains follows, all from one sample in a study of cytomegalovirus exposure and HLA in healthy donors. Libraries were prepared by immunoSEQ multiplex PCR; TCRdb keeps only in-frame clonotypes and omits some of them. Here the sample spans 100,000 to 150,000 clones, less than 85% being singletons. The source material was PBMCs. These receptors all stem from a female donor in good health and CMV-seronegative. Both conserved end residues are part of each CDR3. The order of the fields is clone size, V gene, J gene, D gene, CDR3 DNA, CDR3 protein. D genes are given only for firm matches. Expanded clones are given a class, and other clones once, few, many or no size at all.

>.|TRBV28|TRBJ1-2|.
TGTGCCAGCAGTACCGAAGGGGGGGTAGTCTATGGCTACACCTTC
CASSTEGGVVYGYTF
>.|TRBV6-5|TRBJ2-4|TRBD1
TGTGCCAGCAGAGAGGACAGGGGGCTGGAAAACATTCAGTACTTC
CASREDRGLENIQYF
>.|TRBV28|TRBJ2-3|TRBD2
TGTGCCAGCAGTACGACTAGCGGGAGTACAGATACGCAGTATTTT
CASSTTSGSTDTQYF
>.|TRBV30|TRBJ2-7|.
TGTGCCTGGAGTGAGAGCCTCAAGCAGTACTTC
CAWSESLKQYF
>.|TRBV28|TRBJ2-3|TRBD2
TGTGCCAGCAGTTCCTATGGGGTGGGAGGGCCGGGTACGCAGTATTTT
CASSSYGVGGPGTQYF
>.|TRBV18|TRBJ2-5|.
TGTGCCAGCTCACCACCCCTAGCGAGTTACCAAGAGACCCAGTACTTC
CASSPPLASYQETQYF
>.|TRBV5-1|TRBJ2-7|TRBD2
TGCGCCAGCAGAATTACCCGGGGGGAAAACGAGCAGTACTTC
CASRITRGENEQYF
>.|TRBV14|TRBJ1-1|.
TGTGCCAGCAGCCCCCTTATAGAAGTGATCGAAGCTTTCTTT
CASSPLIEVIEAFF
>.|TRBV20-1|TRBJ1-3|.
TGCAGTGCTAGAGTGGCGGGGACCATATATTTT
CSARVAGTIYF
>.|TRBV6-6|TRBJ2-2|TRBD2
TGTGCCAGCAGGGATACTAGCGGCCTGAACACCGGGGAGCTGTTTTTT
CASRDTSGLNTGELFF
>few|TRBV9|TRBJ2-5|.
TGTGCCAGCAGCGTAGGGCGGGCGTACCAAGAGACCCAGTACTTC
CASSVGRAYQETQYF
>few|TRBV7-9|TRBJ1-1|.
TGTGCCAGCAGCCATCCACAGGGACGAAGAACTGAAGCTTTCTTT
CASSHPQGRRTEAFF
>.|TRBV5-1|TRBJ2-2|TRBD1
TGCGCCAGCAGCCCCAGGGGGCAGACCGGGGAGCTGTTTTTT
CASSPRGQTGELFF
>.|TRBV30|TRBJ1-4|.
TGTGCCTGGAGTGTGTACCTAGGAGAAGAAAAACTGTTTTTT
CAWSVYLGEEKLFF
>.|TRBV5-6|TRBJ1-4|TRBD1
TGTGCCAGCAGCTTGGCCGGACAGGGGAATGAAAAACTGTTTTTT
CASSLAGQGNEKLFF
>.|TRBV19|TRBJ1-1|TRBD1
TGTGCCAGTACCCCCCTTGGACAGGGCAGAATGAACACTGAAGCTTTCTTT
CASTPLGQGRMNTEAFF
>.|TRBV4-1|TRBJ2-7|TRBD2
TGCGCCAGCAGCCCTGGCACTAGCGGGTTTACCTACGAGCAGTACTTC
CASSPGTSGFTYEQYF
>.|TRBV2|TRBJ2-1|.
TGTGCCAGCAGTGAAGCTAGCGGACACAATGAGCAGTTCTTC
CASSEASGHNEQFF
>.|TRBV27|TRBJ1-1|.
TGTGCCAGCAGTTTATCCGGGGGGAATTGGGCTGAAGCTTTCTTT
CASSLSGGNWAEAFF
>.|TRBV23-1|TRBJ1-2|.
TGCGCCAGCAGTCACGGTCACTTAAAGAGGCCTAACTATGGCTACACCTTC
CASSHGHLKRPNYGYTF
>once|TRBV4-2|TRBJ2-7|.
TGTGCCAGCAGCCTAACCCATTTACCGGGATCCAAAAGCTCCTACGAGCAGTACTTC
CASSLTHLPGSKSSYEQYF
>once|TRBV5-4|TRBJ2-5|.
TGTGCCAGCAGCTTGGACCGAGCAGAGACCCAGTACTTC
CASSLDRAETQYF
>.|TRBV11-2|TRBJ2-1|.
TGTGCCAGCAGCTTAAGGAGGTTTTCGAATGAGCAGTTCTTC
CASSLRRFSNEQFF
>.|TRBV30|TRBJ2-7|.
TGTGCCTGGAGCGCTAAAGGACTCACACGGGGGTATTTAGAGCAGTACTTC
CAWSAKGLTRGYLEQYF